Listed below are T cell receptor beta chains from one sample, sequenced in a study of cytomegalovirus exposure and HLA in healthy donors. The protocol was immunoSEQ multiplex PCR, while the TCRdb copy is restricted to in-frame clones and leaves out a portion. This table holds approximately 150,000 clones, around four fifths found once. Sequencing was done on a sample of PBMCs. Receptors originate from a man aged 45-65 years in good health and CMV-seropositive. The CDR3 runs from the conserved cysteine through the conserved F or W. D genes are given only for firm matches. Rows give clone size only sometimes, using once, few, many, or a class for an expanded clone.

CDR3 protein: CASSITGGGYNEQFF
CDR3 DNA: TGTGCCAGCAGTATTACAGGGGGAGGCTACAATGAGCAGTTCTTC
J gene: TRBJ2-1
clone size: NA
V gene: TRBV27
D gene: TRBD1

CDR3 protein: CASTTPLDSQNTEAFF
CDR3 DNA: TGTGCCAGCACCACTCCCTTGGACAGCCAGAACACTGAAGCTTTCTTT
J gene: TRBJ1-1
clone size: NA
V gene: TRBV28
D gene: NA

CDR3 protein: CASSSGPGQTYGYTF
CDR3 DNA: TGTGCCAGCAGCTCAGGGCCTGGGCAAACCTATGGCTACACCTTC
J gene: TRBJ1-2
clone size: NA
V gene: TRBV5-4
D gene: NA

CDR3 protein: CASSSQTSFSSYNSPLHF
CDR3 DNA: TGTGCCAGCAGCTCCCAGACATCCTTTAGCTCCTATAATTCACCCCTCCACTTT
J gene: TRBJ1-6
clone size: few
V gene: TRBV12-1
D gene: NA

CDR3 protein: CASSLLPYEQYF
CDR3 DNA: TGTGCCAGCAGCTTACTACCTTACGAGCAGTACTTC
J gene: TRBJ2-7
clone size: NA
V gene: TRBV7-9
D gene: NA

CDR3 protein: CASSKGRAGGTYEQYF
CDR3 DNA: TGTGCCAGCAGCAAGGGCAGAGCGGGAGGCACCTACGAGCAGTACTTC
J gene: TRBJ2-7
clone size: few
V gene: TRBV13
D gene: TRBD2

CDR3 protein: CASSLEPAQGGHYGYTF
CDR3 DNA: TGCGCCAGCAGCTTGGAGCCAGCTCAGGGGGGACATTATGGCTACACCTTC
J gene: TRBJ1-2
clone size: NA
V gene: TRBV5-1
D gene: TRBD1

CDR3 protein: CASSQLALAVSGANVLTF
CDR3 DNA: TGCGCCAGCAGCCAACTGGCGCTAGCCGTCTCTGGGGCCAACGTCCTGACTTTC
J gene: TRBJ2-6
clone size: NA
V gene: TRBV4-1
D gene: NA

CDR3 protein: CSSSLGQGAFGETQYF
CDR3 DNA: TGTTCCAGCAGCTTAGGACAGGGGGCTTTCGGAGAGACCCAGTACTTC
J gene: TRBJ2-5
clone size: few
V gene: TRBV7-9
D gene: TRBD1

CDR3 protein: CASSYCSGRACYEQYF
CDR3 DNA: TGTGCCAGCAGTTACTGTAGCGGGAGAGCCTGCTACGAGCAGTACTTC
J gene: TRBJ2-7
clone size: NA
V gene: TRBV6-6
D gene: TRBD2

CDR3 protein: CASSRQGWAYGYTF
CDR3 DNA: TGTGCCAGCAGCCGACAGGGTTGGGCCTATGGCTACACCTTC
J gene: TRBJ1-2
clone size: few
V gene: TRBV7-9
D gene: TRBD1

CDR3 protein: CAWRVQGSEKLFF
CDR3 DNA: TGTGCCTGGAGGGTACAGGGGAGTGAAAAACTGTTTTTT
J gene: TRBJ1-4
clone size: few
V gene: TRBV30
D gene: TRBD1

CDR3 protein: CARNGYYQETQYF
CDR3 DNA: TGTGCCAGAAACGGGTACTACCAAGAGACCCAGTACTTC
J gene: TRBJ2-5
clone size: NA
V gene: TRBV21-1
D gene: NA

CDR3 protein: CASRYGTSGDLYNEQFF
CDR3 DNA: TGTGCCAGCAGATACGGGACTAGCGGGGATCTCTACAATGAGCAGTTCTTC
J gene: TRBJ2-1
clone size: NA
V gene: TRBV28
D gene: TRBD2

CDR3 protein: CASGQGNTDTQYF
CDR3 DNA: TGTGCTAGTGGCCAGGGGAACACAGATACGCAGTATTTT
J gene: TRBJ2-3
clone size: NA
V gene: TRBV12-5
D gene: NA

CDR3 protein: CASSSFGAPGDADTQYF
CDR3 DNA: TGCGCCAGCAGCTCCTTCGGGGCGCCGGGAGATGCAGATACGCAGTATTTT
J gene: TRBJ2-3
clone size: NA
V gene: TRBV5-1
D gene: NA

CDR3 protein: CASRLTGRNSPLHF
CDR3 DNA: TGTGCCAGCAGGTTGACAGGGAGAAATTCACCCCTCCACTTT
J gene: TRBJ1-6
clone size: once
V gene: TRBV13
D gene: TRBD1

CDR3 protein: CASSLWTLVGGSTNEKLFF
CDR3 DNA: TGTGCCAGCAGTTTATGGACCTTGGTCGGGGGGAGCACTAATGAAAAACTGTTTTTT
J gene: TRBJ1-4
clone size: NA
V gene: TRBV28
D gene: NA

CDR3 protein: CASSIDLRGVLTDTQYF
CDR3 DNA: TGTGCCAGTAGTATAGATCTGCGGGGGGTACTCACAGATACGCAGTATTTT
J gene: TRBJ2-3
clone size: NA
V gene: TRBV19
D gene: TRBD2

CDR3 protein: CASRMQGGTEAFF
CDR3 DNA: TGTGCCAGCAGGATGCAGGGAGGCACTGAAGCTTTCTTT
J gene: TRBJ1-1
clone size: NA
V gene: TRBV6-5
D gene: NA

CDR3 protein: CASRGTVGSNYEQYF
CDR3 DNA: TGCGCCAGCAGGGGCACCGTGGGTAGTAATTACGAGCAGTACTTC
J gene: TRBJ2-7
clone size: NA
V gene: TRBV10-2
D gene: NA

CDR3 protein: CASSQDLGGNTEAFF
CDR3 DNA: TGCGCCAGCAGCCAAGATCTAGGGGGAAACACTGAAGCTTTCTTT
J gene: TRBJ1-1
clone size: few
V gene: TRBV4-3
D gene: NA

CDR3 protein: CATKGVATNYGYTF
CDR3 DNA: TGTGCCACCAAGGGTGTAGCGACTAACTATGGCTACACCTTC
J gene: TRBJ1-2
clone size: NA
V gene: TRBV6-1
D gene: NA